The present T cell receptor beta chain was sequenced within a study of blood T cell repertoires in COVID-19. TCRdb keeps only in-frame clones here, not all; method: immunoSEQ multiplex PCR. The data show over 50,000 clones, around 87% seen once. This CDR3 region has 16 residues. V was trimmed by 0 bases and J by 5 bases, leaving 14 bases between them. Germline assignment: CDR1 KGHSH and CDR2 LQKENI. This clonotype was sampled from a man in his sixties with acute or convalescent COVID-19. The J gene is TRBJ2-1, the V gene TRBV18; D not resolved. Material for sequencing was peripheral blood. CDR3 protein: CASSPPGTSTNNEQFF. CDR3 nucleotide sequence: TGTGCCAGCTCACCACCGGGCACAAGTACGAACAATGAGCAGTTCTTC.